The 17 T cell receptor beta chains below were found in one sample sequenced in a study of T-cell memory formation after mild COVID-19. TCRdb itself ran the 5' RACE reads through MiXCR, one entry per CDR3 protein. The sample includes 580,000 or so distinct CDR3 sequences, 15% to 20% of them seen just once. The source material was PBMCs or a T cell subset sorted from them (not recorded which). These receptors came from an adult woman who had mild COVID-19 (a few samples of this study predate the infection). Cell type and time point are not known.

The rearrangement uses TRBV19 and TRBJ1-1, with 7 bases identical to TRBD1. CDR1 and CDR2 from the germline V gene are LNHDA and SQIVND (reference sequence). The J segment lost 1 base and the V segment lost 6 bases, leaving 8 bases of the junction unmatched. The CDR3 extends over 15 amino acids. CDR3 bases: TGTGCCAGTAGGCCAAACTGGGACAGGAACACTGAAGCTTTCTTT. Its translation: CASRPNWDRNTEAFF.

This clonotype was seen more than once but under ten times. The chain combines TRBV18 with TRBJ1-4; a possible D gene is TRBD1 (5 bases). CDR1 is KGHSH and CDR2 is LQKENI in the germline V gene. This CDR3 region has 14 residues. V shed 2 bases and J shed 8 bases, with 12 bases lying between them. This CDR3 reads CASSPAREGEKLFF. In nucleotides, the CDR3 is TGTGCCAGCTCACCAGCCAGGGAAGGGGAAAAACTGTTTTTT.

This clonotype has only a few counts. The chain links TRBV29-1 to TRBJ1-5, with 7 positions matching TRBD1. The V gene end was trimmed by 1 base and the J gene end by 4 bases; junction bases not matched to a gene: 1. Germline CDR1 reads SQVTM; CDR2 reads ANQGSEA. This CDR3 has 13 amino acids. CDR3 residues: CSVEGDSNQPQHF. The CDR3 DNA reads TGCAGCGTTGAAGGGGACAGTAATCAGCCCCAGCATTTT.

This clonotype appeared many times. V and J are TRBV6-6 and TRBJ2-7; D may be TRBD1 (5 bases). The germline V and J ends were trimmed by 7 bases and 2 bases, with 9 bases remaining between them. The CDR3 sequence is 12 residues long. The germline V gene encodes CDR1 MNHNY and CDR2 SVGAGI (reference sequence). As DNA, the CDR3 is TGTGCCAGCACCCCAGGGACCTACGAGCAGTACTTC. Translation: CASTPGTYEQYF.

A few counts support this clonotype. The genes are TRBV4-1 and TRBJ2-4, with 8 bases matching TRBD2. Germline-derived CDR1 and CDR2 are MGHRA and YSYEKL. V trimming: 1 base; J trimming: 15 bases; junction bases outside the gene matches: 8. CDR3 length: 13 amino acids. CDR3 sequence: CASSQGLGGAGYF. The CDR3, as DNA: TGCGCCAGCAGCCAAGGCCTCGGGGGGGCCGGGTACTTC.

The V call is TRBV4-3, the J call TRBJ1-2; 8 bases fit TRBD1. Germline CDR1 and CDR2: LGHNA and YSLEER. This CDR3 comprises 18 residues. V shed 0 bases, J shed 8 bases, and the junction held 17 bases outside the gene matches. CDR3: CASSQDVGTGTAMGGYTF. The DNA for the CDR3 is TGCGCCAGCAGCCAAGATGTGGGGACAGGTACGGCGATGGGCGGCTACACCTTC.

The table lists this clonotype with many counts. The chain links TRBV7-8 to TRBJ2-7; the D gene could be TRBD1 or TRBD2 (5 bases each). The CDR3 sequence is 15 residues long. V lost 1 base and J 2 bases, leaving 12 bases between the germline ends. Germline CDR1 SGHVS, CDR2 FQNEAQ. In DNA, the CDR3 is TGTGCCAGCAGCTTAGGGACGAGGGGCCCCTACGAGCAGTACTTC. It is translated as CASSLGTRGPYEQYF.

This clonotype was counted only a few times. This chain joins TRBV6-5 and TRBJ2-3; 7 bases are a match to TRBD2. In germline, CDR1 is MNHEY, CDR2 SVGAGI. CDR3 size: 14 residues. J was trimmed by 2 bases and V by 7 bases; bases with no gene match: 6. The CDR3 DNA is TGTGCCAGCACCCCTAGCGGAAACACAGATACGCAGTATTTT. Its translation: CASTPSGNTDTQYF.

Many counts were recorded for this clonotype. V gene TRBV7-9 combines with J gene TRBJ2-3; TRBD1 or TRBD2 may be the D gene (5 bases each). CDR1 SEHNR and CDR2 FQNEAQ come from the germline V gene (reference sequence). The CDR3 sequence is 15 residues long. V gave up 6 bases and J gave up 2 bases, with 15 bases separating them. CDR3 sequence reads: CASRRDPLHTDTQYF. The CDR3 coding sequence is TGTGCCAGCAGAAGGGACCCCCTCCACACAGATACGCAGTATTTT.

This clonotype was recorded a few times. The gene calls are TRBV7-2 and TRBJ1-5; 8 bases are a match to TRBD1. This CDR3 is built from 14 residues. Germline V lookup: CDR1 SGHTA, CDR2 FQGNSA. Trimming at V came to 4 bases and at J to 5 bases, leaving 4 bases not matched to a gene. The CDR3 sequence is CASSSGQGDQPQHF. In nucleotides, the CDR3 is TGTGCCAGCAGCTCCGGACAGGGAGATCAGCCCCAGCATTTT.

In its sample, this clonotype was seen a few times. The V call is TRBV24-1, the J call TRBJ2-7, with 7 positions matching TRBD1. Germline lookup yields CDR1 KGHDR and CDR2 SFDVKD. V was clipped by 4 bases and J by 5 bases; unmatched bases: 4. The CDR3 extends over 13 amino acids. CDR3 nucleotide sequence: TGTGCCACCAGTGAGACAGGGATTGACGAGCAGTACTTC. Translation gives CATSETGIDEQYF.

The CDR3 region has the DNA TGTGCCAGCAATCCCCTCGGTCAGCCCCAGCATTTT. This sequence encodes CASNPLGQPQHF. V is TRBV5-8 and J is TRBJ1-5; the D is unclear. The length of the CDR3 is 12 residues. The germline V and J ends were trimmed by 6 bases and 6 bases, with 10 bases remaining between them. Germline V gene sequence: CDR1 SGHTS, CDR2 YDEGEE.

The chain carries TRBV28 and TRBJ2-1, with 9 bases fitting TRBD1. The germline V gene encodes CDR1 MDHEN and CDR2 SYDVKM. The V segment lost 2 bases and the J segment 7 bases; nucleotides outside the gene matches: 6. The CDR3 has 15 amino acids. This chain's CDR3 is CASSLTTGGKNEQFF. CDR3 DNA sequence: TGTGCCAGCAGTTTAACAACAGGGGGCAAGAATGAGCAGTTCTTC.

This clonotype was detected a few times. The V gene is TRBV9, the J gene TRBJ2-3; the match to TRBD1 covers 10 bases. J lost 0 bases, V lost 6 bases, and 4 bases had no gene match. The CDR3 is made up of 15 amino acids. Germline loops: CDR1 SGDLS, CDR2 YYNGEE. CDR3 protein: CASTRDRGSTDTQYF. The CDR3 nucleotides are TGTGCCAGCACCAGGGACAGGGGTAGCACAGATACGCAGTATTTT. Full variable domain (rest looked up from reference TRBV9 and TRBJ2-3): DSGVTQTPKHLITATGQRVTLRCSPRSGDLSVYWYQQSLDQGLQFLIQYYNGEERAKGNILERFSAQQFPDLHSELNLSSLELGDSALYFCASTRDRGSTDTQYFGPGTRLTVL.

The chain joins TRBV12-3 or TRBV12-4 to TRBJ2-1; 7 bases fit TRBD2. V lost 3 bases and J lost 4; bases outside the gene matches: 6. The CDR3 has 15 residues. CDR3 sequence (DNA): TGTGCCAGCAGTTTTGCTAGCGGTATTTACAATGAGCAGTTCTTC. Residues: CASSFASGIYNEQFF.

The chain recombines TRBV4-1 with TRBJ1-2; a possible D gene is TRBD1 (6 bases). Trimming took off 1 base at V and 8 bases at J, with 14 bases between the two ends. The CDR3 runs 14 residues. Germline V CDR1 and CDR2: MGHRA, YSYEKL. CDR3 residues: CASSQVLGADGYTF. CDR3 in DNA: TGCGCCAGCAGCCAAGTACTGGGGGCGGACGGCTACACCTTC.

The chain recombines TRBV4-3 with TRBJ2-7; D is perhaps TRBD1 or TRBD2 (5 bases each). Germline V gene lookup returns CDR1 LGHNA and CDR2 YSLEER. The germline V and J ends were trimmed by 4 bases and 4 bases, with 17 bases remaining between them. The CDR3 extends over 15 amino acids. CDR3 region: CASSPRAGTAYEQYF. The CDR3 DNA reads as TGCGCCAGCAGCCCCCGGGCCGGGACCGCGTACGAGCAGTACTTC.